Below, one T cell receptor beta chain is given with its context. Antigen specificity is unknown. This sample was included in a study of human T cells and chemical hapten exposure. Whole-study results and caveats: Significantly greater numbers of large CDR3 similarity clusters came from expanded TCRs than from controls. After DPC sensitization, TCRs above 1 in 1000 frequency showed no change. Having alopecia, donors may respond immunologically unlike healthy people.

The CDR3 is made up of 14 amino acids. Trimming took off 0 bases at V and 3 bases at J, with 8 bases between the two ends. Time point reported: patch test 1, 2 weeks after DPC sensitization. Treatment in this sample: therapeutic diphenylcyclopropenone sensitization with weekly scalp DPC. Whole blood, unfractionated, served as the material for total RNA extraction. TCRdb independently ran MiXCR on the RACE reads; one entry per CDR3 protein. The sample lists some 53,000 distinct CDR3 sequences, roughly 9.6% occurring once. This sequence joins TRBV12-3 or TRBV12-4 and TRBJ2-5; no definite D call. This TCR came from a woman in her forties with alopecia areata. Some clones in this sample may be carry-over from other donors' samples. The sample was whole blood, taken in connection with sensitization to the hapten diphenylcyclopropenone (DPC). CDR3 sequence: CASSLAPGEETQYF. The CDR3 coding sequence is TGTGCCAGCAGTTTAGCCCCTGGCGAAGAGACCCAGTACTTC.